The 18 T cell receptor beta chains reported below all come from one sample, sequenced in a study of blood T cell repertoires in COVID-19. Sequenced by immunoSEQ multiplex PCR; TCRdb stores in-frame clones only, minus some. The sample includes about 160,000 clones, 80% to 90% of them seen just once. Specimen: peripheral blood. Every receptor here comes from a woman between 50 and 59 years old with COVID-19, enrolled during active disease.

The chain recombines TRBV5-1 with TRBJ2-7; 7 positions match TRBD1. Germline CDR1 is SGHRS and CDR2 is YFSETQ. The CDR3 sequence is 13 residues long. The trim removed 4 bases at V and 4 bases at J, leaving 5 bases unmatched. The CDR3 region is CASSVGQLYEQYF. CDR3 DNA: TGCGCCAGCAGCGTGGGACAGCTTTACGAGCAGTACTTC.

V is TRBV11-2 and J is TRBJ2-7; 9 bases agree with TRBD2. Germline values: CDR1 SGHAT, CDR2 FQNNGV. J gave up 2 bases and V 7 bases, and 15 bases lay outside the gene matches. The CDR3 is 17 residues long. CDR3 residues: CASTHRGPSGATYEQYF. CDR3 DNA sequence: TGTGCCAGCACTCATAGGGGGCCTAGCGGGGCTACCTACGAGCAGTACTTC. Variable domain in full (rest from reference TRBV11-2 and TRBJ2-7): EAGVAQSPRYKIIEKRQSVAFWCNPISGHATLYWYQQILGQGPKLLIQFQNNGVVDDSQLPKDRFSAERLKGVDSTLKIQPAKLEDSAVYLCASTHRGPSGATYEQYFGPGTRLTVT.

The chain links TRBV30 to TRBJ2-7; 9 bases match TRBD1. With 5 bases clipped from V and 1 base from J, the junction kept 3 bases outside the gene matches. The CDR3 runs 13 residues. Germline CDR1 is GTSNPN and CDR2 is SVGIG (reference sequence). The CDR3 here is CAWVDRGSYEQYF. CDR3 nucleotides: TGTGCCTGGGTGGACAGGGGTTCCTACGAGCAGTACTTC.

This clone was detected only once. The chain couples TRBV28 to TRBJ2-1, with TRBD1 matching 8 bases. Trimming cost V 6 bases and J 6 bases; bases outside gene matches: 10. Germline V gene lookup returns CDR1 MDHEN and CDR2 SYDVKM. There are 15 residues in the CDR3. The CDR3 DNA is TGTGCCAGCAGAACCCCCGGGACAGGTATCAATGAGCAGTTCTTC. The encoded protein is CASRTPGTGINEQFF.

This clone was detected once. The CDR3 nucleotides read TGTGCCAGTAGCACCGGGACAGACAATCAGCCCCAGCATTTT. Encoded protein: CASSTGTDNQPQHF. V usage is TRBV19 and J usage is TRBJ1-5; 7 nucleotides match TRBD1. The germline gives CDR1 LNHDA, CDR2 SQIVND (reference sequence). Trimming at V came to 6 bases and at J to 3 bases, leaving 5 bases not matched to a gene. The CDR3 runs 14 residues.

This clone was recorded once. The gene calls are TRBV14 and TRBJ1-3; a possible D gene is TRBD1 (6 bases). The CDR3 extends over 15 amino acids. Germline V gene data show CDR1 as SGHDN and CDR2 as FVKESK. V lost 4 bases to trimming and J lost 0 bases, with 10 bases between them. CDR3 region: CASSPRGSSGNTIYF. In nucleotides, the CDR3 is TGTGCCAGCAGCCCCAGGGGCTCCTCTGGAAACACCATATATTTT.

V and J are TRBV10-3 and TRBJ1-1; D is ambiguous. The V end lost 4 bases, the J end lost 1 base, and 10 bases lay between the germline ends. CDR1 ENHRY and CDR2 SYGVKD come from the germline V gene. The CDR3 has 14 residues. The CDR3 coding sequence is TGTGCCATCAGTGTCGAGGTCCCGAACACTGAAGCTTTCTTT. It is translated as CAISVEVPNTEAFF.

This clone was counted once. The chain couples TRBV5-1 to TRBJ2-1, with 12 bases identical to TRBD1. The germline V gene has CDR1 SGHRS and CDR2 YFSETQ. This CDR3 is built from 16 residues. The V gene end was trimmed by 0 bases and the J gene end by 6 bases; junction bases not matched to a gene: 4. Here the CDR3 reads CASSLGRDRGRNEQFF. In DNA, the CDR3 is TGCGCCAGCAGCTTGGGGCGGGACAGGGGGCGCAATGAGCAGTTCTTC.

The chain joins TRBV28 to TRBJ2-7; TRBD1 matches at 9 bases. V shed 2 bases, J shed 1 base, and the junction held 3 bases outside the gene matches. This CDR3 is built from 15 residues. The V gene's germline CDR1 is MDHEN and CDR2 SYDVKM. CDR3 coding DNA: TGTGCCAGCAGTTTAGTTGGACAGGGGTCCTACGAGCAGTACTTC. It yields the protein CASSLVGQGSYEQYF.

The chain recombines TRBV3-1 (or the pseudogene TRBV3-2) with TRBJ1-1; D is perhaps TRBD1 (6 bases). The CDR3 sequence is 15 residues long. V lost 6 bases and J 0 bases, leaving 14 bases between the germline ends. Looked up from germline, CDR1 is LGHDT and CDR2 is YNNKEL (reference sequence). The CDR3 DNA sequence: TGTGCCAGCAGGGAACAGGGAACCATGAACACTGAAGCTTTCTTT. It codes for CASREQGTMNTEAFF.

The chain has TRBV5-1 and TRBJ2-7; D unclear. Germline loops: CDR1 SGHRS, CDR2 YFSETQ. The CDR3 is 13 residues long. Between the trimmed V and J ends, which lost 0 bases and 3 bases, there was a span of 7 bases. CDR3 in DNA: TGCGCCAGCAGCTTGGATGCACACTACGAGCAGTACTTC. This encodes CASSLDAHYEQYF.

V is TRBV7-9 and J is TRBJ2-1, with TRBD2 as a possible D gene (7 bases). The V end lost 3 bases, the J end lost 5 bases, and 17 bases lay between the germline ends. The CDR3 contains 16 residues. Looked up from germline, CDR1 is SEHNR and CDR2 is FQNEAQ (reference sequence). The CDR3 protein is CASSFLWGRGNNEQFF. In DNA form, the CDR3 reads TGTGCCAGCAGCTTCCTTTGGGGGCGGGGGAACAATGAGCAGTTCTTC.

This rearrangement joins TRBV27 to TRBJ1-6; tentatively, D is TRBD1 (6 bases). This CDR3 spans 14 amino acids. CDR1 and CDR2 from the germline V gene are MNHEY and SMNVEV (reference sequence). V was cut by 6 bases and J by 9 bases, with 15 bases left in between. CDR3 sequence: CASSIAGAGSPLHF. CDR3 in DNA: TGTGCCAGCAGCATTGCAGGGGCCGGTTCACCCCTCCACTTT.

This chain joins TRBV30 and TRBJ2-1; the match to TRBD1 covers 11 bases. V was clipped by 5 bases and J by 9 bases; unmatched bases: 6. The germline CDR1 and CDR2 sequences are GTSNPN and SVGIG (reference sequence). The CDR3 covers 13 residues. CDR3 amino acids: CAWRTGGLGEQFF. In nucleotides, the CDR3 is TGTGCCTGGCGGACAGGGGGCTTGGGTGAGCAGTTCTTC.

V and J are TRBV5-4 and TRBJ2-5; the match to TRBD2 covers 9 bases. Germline V CDR1 and CDR2: SGHNT, YYREEE (reference sequence). This CDR3 has 15 residues. The V gene end was trimmed by 4 bases and the J gene end by 4 bases; junction bases not matched to a gene: 8. The chain's CDR3 is CASSLAGKGGETQYF. CDR3 DNA: TGTGCCAGCAGCCTAGCGGGGAAAGGAGGAGAGACCCAGTACTTC.

CDR3 residues: CASSYDRVNTGELFF. As DNA, the CDR3 is TGTGCCAGCAGTTACGACAGGGTGAACACCGGGGAGCTGTTTTTT. V usage is TRBV6-5 and J usage is TRBJ2-2, with TRBD1 matching over 7 bases. Germline values: CDR1 MNHEY, CDR2 SVGAGI. The CDR3 runs 15 residues. Losses at the gene ends were 2 bases for V and 1 base for J; bases not matched to a gene: 1.

V usage is TRBV18 and J usage is TRBJ1-1; weak D call: TRBD1 (6 bases). The CDR3 totals 16 residues. The germline CDR1 and CDR2 sequences are KGHSH and LQKENI. With 6 bases removed from V and 4 bases from J, the gap between germline ends came to 21 bases. CDR3 region: CASSTNQGRGGTEAFF. The CDR3 DNA reads TGTGCCAGCTCTACGAATCAGGGGCGTGGGGGCACTGAAGCTTTCTTT. Complete variable domain (other parts from reference TRBV18 and TRBJ1-1): NAGVMQNPRHLVRRRGQEARLRCSPMKGHSHVYWYRQLPEEGLKFMVYLQKENIIDESGMPKERFSAEFPKEGPSILRIQQVVRGDSAAYFCASSTNQGRGGTEAFFGQGTRLTVV.

The V gene is TRBV2, the J gene TRBJ2-7; a weak D match, TRBD2 (5 bases). Trimming removed 7 bases at V and 3 bases at J, with 10 bases between. This CDR3 contains 12 residues. Looked up from germline, CDR1 is SNHLY and CDR2 is FYNNEI. The CDR3 DNA sequence: TGTGCCAGCATGGCGGGTCTCTACGAGCAGTACTTC. It yields the protein CASMAGLYEQYF.